This T cell receptor (beta chain) was sequenced during a study of long-term antiretroviral therapy in people with HIV. Deletions cut 2 bases from V and 4 bases from J, with 18 bases between. The CDR3 sequence is 16 residues long. The germline V gene has CDR1 LGHNT and CDR2 FRNRAP. The libraries were made with immunoSEQ v3.0 at survey level. Repertoires were generated with immunoSEQ multiplex PCR, while TCRdb's copy carries only in-frame clones and drops some. This sample yields about 29,000 clones, of which around 80% are seen a single time; approximately 8.5% belongs to the top ten. This receptor was taken from a man aged 18 to 30 with HIV. The chain recombines TRBV12-5 with TRBJ2-7; D perhaps matches TRBD2 (6 bases). The sample consisted of unsorted PBMCs, taken 1.5 years before starting antiretroviral therapy. The CDR3 is CASGLQSGGLNYEQYF. The CDR3 coding sequence is TGTGCTAGTGGTTTGCAGTCTGGGGGGTTGAATTACGAGCAGTACTTC.